The sequence of this TCR beta chain was determined in a study of T-cell reconstitution after alpha-beta-depleted transplantation in children. For TCRbeta, the library was prepared with unique molecular identifiers. One entry per CDR3 protein, called by TCRdb with MiXCR from the PCR reads. The table records hundreds of thousands of distinct CDR3 sequences, 11% of them present only once. Ten or more counts support this clonotype. CDR1 is SQVTM, CDR2 ANQGSEA, per germline. The CDR3 spans 13 residues. The V and J ends lost 4 bases and 0 bases respectively, with 9 bases between them. Sequencing used peripheral blood, obtained 180 days after TCRalphabeta/CD19-depleted stem cell transplant. The gene calls are TRBV29-1 and TRBJ1-1; no definite D call. The clonotype was recovered from a male patient aged 2-9 years who had a stem cell transplant for chronic granulomatous disease, so the T cells may come from the graft donor. CDR3 sequence reads: CSVARRMNTEAFF. Written as DNA, the CDR3 is TGCAGCGTTGCAAGACGCATGAACACTGAAGCTTTCTTT. Complete variable domain (other parts from reference TRBV29-1 and TRBJ1-1): SAVISQKPSRDICQRGTSLTIQCQVDSQVTMMFWYRQQPGQSLTLIATANQGSEATYESGFVIDKFPISRPNLTFSTLTVSNMSPEDSSIYLCSVARRMNTEAFFGQGTRLTVV.